This T cell receptor (beta chain) comes out of a study of blood T cell repertoires in COVID-19. Study background: COVID-19 samples from acute and convalescent phases originated in the United States, Italy and Spain. Sources were T cells, B-cell-depleted T cells, or PBMCs; the material itself was cDNA or gDNA.

This clone was counted once. Other DNA sequences in this specimen translate into the identical CDR3. The CDR3 is made up of 14 amino acids. With 1 base clipped from V and 6 bases from J, the junction kept 2 bases outside the gene matches. Germline CDR1 and CDR2: SEHNR and FQNEAQ (reference sequence). Study processing details: Nucleated cell counts were estimated from reference gene primer amplification. Data came from immunoSEQ multiplex PCR; TCRdb stores just in-frame clones and leaves some out. V and J calls and clone size are copied from that table; D and trimming were computed from the DNA. The sample contains roughly 250,000 clones, roughly 87% of which appear only once.

The TCR was taken from a woman in her 30s with acute or convalescent COVID-19. The V gene is TRBV7-9, the J gene TRBJ2-1; TRBD2 agrees at 8 bases. The sequenced sample was peripheral blood. CDR3 sequence (DNA): TGTGCCAGCAGCTTAGGCCTAGCGGGCAATGAGCAGTTCTTC. Translating gives CASSLGLAGNEQFF. Combining the CDR3 with reference TRBV7-9 and TRBJ2-1 gives the whole variable domain DTGVSQNPRHKITKRGQNVTFRCDPISEHNRLYWYRQTLGQGPEFLTYFQNEAQLEKSRLLSDRFSAERPKGSFSTLEIQRTEQGDSAMYLCASSLGLAGNEQFFGPGTRLTVL.